This T cell receptor beta chain was recorded in a study of blood T cell repertoires in COVID-19. Study-level background: Samples of COVID-19 (acute and convalescent) were obtained from the United States, Italy and Spain.

How the authors handled the data: Amplification from reference gene primers served as the basis for estimated nucleated cell counts. Measured with immunoSEQ multiplex PCR; TCRdb has only the in-frame clones, and not every one. Clone size and V and J calls were adopted from that table, with D and trimming inferred from the DNA. The sample consists of under 250,000 clones, about 76% of them appearing once. CDR3 length: 15 amino acids. Germline V gene sequence: CDR1 SNHLY, CDR2 FYNNEI. V lost 6 bases, J lost 4 bases, and 11 bases stayed unmatched. The sequence was obtained from a middle-aged woman with COVID-19, enrolled during active disease. The chain joins TRBV2 to TRBJ2-5; 7 nucleotides line up with TRBD1. Sequencing used peripheral blood. CDR3 DNA: TGTGCCAGCAGAGATCGACAGGGTCGGGGAGAGACCCAGTACTTC. Translated, it gives CASRDRQGRGETQYF.